This T cell receptor beta chain was identified in a study of low-dose radiotherapy and immunotherapy resistance in tumors. Across the whole study: Each fraction given to Cohort 2 every two weeks delivered 1 Gy, and the total reached 13 Gy over 26 weeks.

Both TCRalpha and TCRbeta chains were reverse transcribed with V-gene-specific primers. It was with a constant-region primer and a V-primer adapter that TCRs were amplified over about 19 PCR cycles. TCRdb re-called the reads with MiXCR, one entry per CDR3 protein. This sample has fewer than 8,000 distinct CDR3 sequences, with 60% to 75% found just once. Inclusion covered patients whose advanced solid tumors lacked tumor-infiltrating lymphocytes. V was clipped by 5 bases and J by 2 bases; unmatched bases: 6. Germline V gene data show CDR1 as MNHEY and CDR2 as SMNVEV (reference sequence). The length of the CDR3 is 15 residues.

The receptor's source is a human donor with advanced metastatic prostate, ovarian, gallbladder or colorectal cancer (not recorded which). This table probably holds off-target reads from a library built for another chain. The V gene is TRBV27, the J gene TRBJ1-1; 9 bases match TRBD1. CDR3 DNA: TGTGCCAGCAGTGGGGACAGGGTCGATAACACTGAAGCTTTCTTT. Translating it yields CASSGDRVDNTEAFF.